What follows are 18 T cell receptor beta chains derived from one specimen sequenced in a study of CD8 T cells in ankylosing spondylitis. TCRdb reprocessed the 5' RACE reads with MiXCR, giving one entry per CDR3 protein. This table has 85,000 to 100,000 distinct CDR3 sequences, just under 9% appearing once. Sequences were obtained from blood, either unsorted or a sorted T cell fraction (not recorded which). Source of these receptors: a male donor with ankylosing spondylitis or in good health (not recorded which).

This clonotype has at least ten counts. The chain carries TRBV11-1 and TRBJ2-3; 8 bases are shared with TRBD1. With V trimmed by 5 bases and J by 2 bases, 6 bases remained unmatched. This CDR3 region has 15 residues. Germline assignment: CDR1 SGHAT and CDR2 FQDESV (reference sequence). The CDR3 loop reads CASSRPRGPTDTQYF. The CDR3 DNA sequence: TGTGCCAGCAGCCGACCCAGGGGGCCCACAGATACGCAGTATTTT. Together with reference TRBV11-1 and TRBJ2-3, the CDR3 gives the full variable domain: EAEVAQSPRYKITEKSQAVAFWCDPISGHATLYWYRQILGQGPELLVQFQDESVVDDSQLPKDRFSAERLKGVDSTLKIQPAELGDSAMYLCASSRPRGPTDTQYFGPGTRLTVL.

This clonotype was detected ten times or more. The CDR3 DNA sequence: TGCAGTGCTAGACCCCCTGGGGGGGGCGCCTACAATGAGCAGTTCTTC. Its protein is CSARPPGGGAYNEQFF. V is TRBV20-1 and J is TRBJ2-1; D may be TRBD2 (7 bases). CDR1 and CDR2 from the germline V gene are DFQATT and SNEGSKA (reference sequence). V dropped 2 bases and J dropped 2 bases, with 16 bases sitting between them. CDR3 length: 16 residues.

This clonotype was detected ten times or more. This rearrangement joins TRBV28 to TRBJ1-1; a weak D match, TRBD1 (5 bases). This CDR3 has 13 amino acids. Trimming left V 10 bases short and J 4 bases short, with 16 bases between. CDR1 and CDR2 (germline): MDHEN, SYDVKM. The CDR3 DNA reads TGTGCCACCCTGCCGGGGCCTGGCACTGAAGCTTTCTTT. This sequence encodes CATLPGPGTEAFF. The entire variable domain, with the rest obtained from reference TRBV28 and TRBJ1-1, is as follows: DVKVTQSSRYLVKRTGEKVFLECVQDMDHENMFWYRQDPGLGLRLIYFSYDVKMKEKGDIPEGYSVSREKKERFSLILESASTNQTSMYLCATLPGPGTEAFFGQGTRLTVV.

In this sample, this clonotype turned up many times. The chain is built from TRBV5-1 and TRBJ1-1; D is unclear. The CDR3 runs 14 residues. With 2 bases removed from V and 2 bases from J, the gap between germline ends came to 10 bases. The V gene's germline CDR1 is SGHRS and CDR2 YFSETQ. This CDR3 is CASSLIPVNTEAFF. In DNA, the CDR3 is TGCGCCAGCAGCTTAATACCAGTCAACACTGAAGCTTTCTTT.

This clonotype has a count of ten or more. The chain combines TRBV7-6 with TRBJ1-1; D remains ambiguous. Germline V gene lookup returns CDR1 SGHVS and CDR2 FNYEAQ. The CDR3 extends over 13 amino acids. Trimming left V 5 bases short and J 4 bases short, with 11 bases between. The CDR3 bases are TGTGCCAGCAGCCCGGGAATCTCCACTGAAGCTTTCTTT. Residues: CASSPGISTEAFF.

This clonotype was counted many times. This chain's CDR3 is CASSPPGGTDTQYF. In nucleotides, the CDR3 is TGTGCCAGCAGCCCGCCCGGGGGCACAGATACGCAGTATTTT. The gene calls are TRBV12-3 or TRBV12-4 and TRBJ2-3; D is possibly TRBD2 (5 bases). There are 14 residues in the CDR3. With 6 bases removed from V and 1 base from J, the gap between germline ends came to 11 bases.

This clonotype was found a few times. The chain uses TRBV3-1 and TRBJ2-7; D may be TRBD1 (5 bases). V lost 3 bases to trimming and J lost 3 bases, with 15 bases between them. The length of the CDR3 is 15 residues. The germline V gene encodes CDR1 LGHDT and CDR2 YNNKEL (reference sequence). CDR3 amino acids: CASSQAPQGFYEQYF. The CDR3 bases are TGTGCCAGCAGCCAGGCCCCCCAGGGATTCTACGAGCAGTACTTC.

The gene calls are TRBV7-9 and TRBJ1-1; TRBD1 is a possible D gene (6 bases). CDR1 SEHNR and CDR2 FQNEAQ come from the germline V gene (reference sequence). The V end lost 11 bases, the J end lost 4 bases, and 11 bases lay between the germline ends. This CDR3 region has 11 residues. The CDR3 region has the DNA TGTGCCGGAGGGGGGGTCACTGAAGCTTTCTTT. Protein sequence: CAGGGVTEAFF.

This clonotype was recorded at least ten times. The chain carries TRBV28 and TRBJ2-1; 10 bases are shared with TRBD2. J lost 7 bases, V lost 6 bases, and 9 bases had no gene match. Germline CDR1 is MDHEN and CDR2 is SYDVKM. The CDR3 spans 15 residues. The CDR3 DNA reads TGTGCCAGCAGCCTCGGAGCGGGGGGGATTAATGAGCAGTTCTTC. This translates into CASSLGAGGINEQFF.

This clonotype was seen more than once but under ten times. V and J are TRBV18 and TRBJ2-5, with D perhaps matching TRBD1 (6 bases). Trimming pared 3 bases from V and 5 bases from J, leaving 10 bases between. There are 13 residues in the CDR3. The germline V gene has CDR1 KGHSH and CDR2 LQKENI. In DNA form, the CDR3 reads TGTGCCAGCTCACCGGGACAAATCGAGACCCAGTACTTC. Amino acid sequence: CASSPGQIETQYF.

This clonotype has ten or more counts. Relative to the germline gene, one junction end is altered; a read error may explain this. This rearrangement joins TRBV7-7 to TRBJ2-2; 9 nucleotides align to TRBD2. The CDR3 runs 12 residues. CDR1 and CDR2 from the germline V gene are SSHAT and FNYEAQ (reference sequence). CDR3 coding DNA: TGTGCTAGCAGCGGGGGGACCGGGGAGCTGTTTTTT. Its translation: CASSGGTGELFF.

This clonotype was recorded many times. This chain uses TRBV5-1 with TRBJ2-1, with 9 bases lining up with TRBD1. The V and J ends lost 2 bases and 5 bases, in that order; junction bases with no gene match: 5. The CDR3 has 15 amino acids. The germline gives CDR1 SGHRS, CDR2 YFSETQ. CDR3 loop: CASSFWDRANNEQFF. DNA of the CDR3: TGCGCCAGCAGCTTTTGGGACAGGGCTAACAATGAGCAGTTCTTC.

As for this clonotype: A much larger clone lies one base from this, so it may be a read error. The CDR3 sequence is CASSIDAGGGSYNEQFF. The CDR3 bases are TGTGCCAGCAGCATCGACGCCGGCGGGGGCTCCTACAATGAGCAGTTCTTC. This chain links TRBV25-1 with TRBJ2-1; 7 bases match TRBD2. CDR1 is MGHDK, CDR2 SYGVNS, per germline. CDR3 size: 17 residues. Unmatched junction bases numbered 11, after V lost 6 bases and J lost 0 bases.

This clonotype occurred many times. The chain is built from TRBV4-2 and TRBJ2-6, with D possibly TRBD2 on 6 matching bases. The CDR3 totals 19 residues. From germline, CDR1 is LGHNA and CDR2 YNFKEQ. V was trimmed by 0 bases and J by 4 bases, leaving 19 bases between them. The CDR3 spells CASSQERRLGRSGANVLTF. The CDR3 region has the DNA TGTGCCAGCAGCCAAGAAAGGCGGTTAGGGAGGTCCGGGGCCAACGTCCTGACTTTC.

The chain recombines TRBV12-3 or TRBV12-4 with TRBJ2-5, with unresolved D. Trimming shortened V by 6 bases and J by 1 base, and 12 bases separated the two germline ends. CDR3 length equals 14 residues. CDR3 coding DNA: TGTGCCAGCAGCCGCCCCGGCGCCCAAGAGACCCAGTACTTC. The encoded protein is CASSRPGAQETQYF.

This clonotype appeared many times. The chain carries TRBV20-1 and TRBJ2-7; D remains unclear. V dropped 3 bases and J dropped 3 bases, with 9 bases sitting between them. Germline CDR1 is DFQATT and CDR2 is SNEGSKA (reference sequence). The CDR3 totals 12 residues. CDR3 residues: CSARWQLYEQYF. CDR3 DNA sequence: TGCAGTGCTAGGTGGCAGCTCTACGAGCAGTACTTC.

This clonotype occurred a few times. This sequence joins TRBV10-3 and TRBJ2-5, with D possibly being TRBD1 or TRBD2 (5 bases each). The ends were cut back, 3 bases at V and 3 bases at J, with 14 bases in the middle. CDR3 length: 15 amino acids. CDR1 and CDR2 from the germline V gene are ENHRY and SYGVKD. CDR3 in amino acids: CAISESGTAEETQYF. CDR3 DNA sequence: TGTGCCATCAGTGAATCCGGGACGGCCGAAGAGACCCAGTACTTC.

This clonotype showed up many times. The CDR3 region is CSARDRNQPQHF. In DNA, the CDR3 is TGCAGTGCTAGAGATAGAAATCAGCCCCAGCATTTT. J is TRBJ1-5 and V is TRBV20-1; no clear D gene. The CDR3 runs 12 residues. Trimming stripped 0 bases from V and 4 bases from J, with 4 bases between. From germline, CDR1 is DFQATT and CDR2 SNEGSKA (reference sequence).